This T cell receptor (beta chain) was recovered during a study of cytomegalovirus exposure and HLA in healthy donors. About the research overall: Sequencing of 150 million to 200 million T cells in an earlier analysis found roughly 120 million unique TCR beta sequences. Study-level results: An observed cluster of highly shared sequence variants was recorded as a likely sequencing artifact. Available immune exposure information covered CMV serostatus only.

A word on this clone: Its specificity is not known.

CDR1 and CDR2 from the germline V gene are MNHNS and SASEGT. The CDR3 covers 15 residues. Trimming removed 5 bases at V and 0 bases at J, with 14 bases between. PCR amplification relied on 60 Vbeta primers (plus 13 Jbeta primers). Per the original data handling: In a later analysis, 10 million to 11 million of approximately 86 million unique beta chains occurred in at least two donors. Some clones are missing from TCRdb's copy, which holds only in-frame ones; the method was immunoSEQ multiplex PCR. That table supplies the V and J calls and clone size; D and trimming were determined from the DNA. The data contain about 120,000 clones, about 75% of them singletons.

Sequences were obtained from PBMCs. The V gene is TRBV6-1, the J gene TRBJ2-7; D not certain. This receptor was taken from a woman between 35 and 50 years old in good health and CMV-seropositive. The CDR3 here is CASSRLSSHSYEQYF. The CDR3 nucleotides read TGTGCCAGCAGTCGACTCTCCAGTCACTCCTACGAGCAGTACTTC.